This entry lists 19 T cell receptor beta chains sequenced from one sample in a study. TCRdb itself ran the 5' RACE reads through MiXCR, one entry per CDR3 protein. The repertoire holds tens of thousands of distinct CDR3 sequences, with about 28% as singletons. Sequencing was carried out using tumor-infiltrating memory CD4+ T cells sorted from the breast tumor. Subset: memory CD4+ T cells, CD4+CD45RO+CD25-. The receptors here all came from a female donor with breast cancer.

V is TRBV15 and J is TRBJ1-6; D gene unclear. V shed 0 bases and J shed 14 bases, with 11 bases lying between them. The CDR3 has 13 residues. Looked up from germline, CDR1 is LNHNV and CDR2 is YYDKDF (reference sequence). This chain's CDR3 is CATSRDSAGTLHF. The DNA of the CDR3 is TGTGCCACCAGCAGAGATTCGGCAGGAACCCTCCACTTT. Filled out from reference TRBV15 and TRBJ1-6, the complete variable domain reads DAMVIQNPRYQVTQFGKPVTLSCSQTLNHNVMYWYQQKSSQAPKLLFHYYDKDFNNEADTPDNFQSRRPNTSFCFLDIRSPGLGDTAMYLCATSRDSAGTLHFGNGTRLTVT.

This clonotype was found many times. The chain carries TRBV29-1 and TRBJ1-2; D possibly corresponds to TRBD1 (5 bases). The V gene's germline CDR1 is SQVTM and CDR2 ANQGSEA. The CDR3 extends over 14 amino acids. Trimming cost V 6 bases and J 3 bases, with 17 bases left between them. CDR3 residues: CSVKRSQGDYGYTF. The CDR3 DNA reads TGCAGCGTCAAGAGAAGCCAGGGAGACTATGGCTACACCTTC.

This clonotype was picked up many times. In DNA form, the CDR3 reads TGTGCCAGCAGCTCGGACAGCAACTATGGCTACACCTTC. Protein: CASSSDSNYGYTF. V is TRBV6-2 or TRBV6-3 and J is TRBJ1-2; D perhaps matches TRBD1 (6 bases). V was pared by 6 bases and J by 2 bases, with 10 bases between. The CDR3 is made up of 13 amino acids. CDR1 and CDR2 (germline): MNHEY, SVGEGT.

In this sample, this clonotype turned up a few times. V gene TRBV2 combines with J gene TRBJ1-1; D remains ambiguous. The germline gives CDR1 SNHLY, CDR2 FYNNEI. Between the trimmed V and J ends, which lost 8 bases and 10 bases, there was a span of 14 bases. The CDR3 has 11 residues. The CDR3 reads CASSQWETAFF. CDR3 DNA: TGTGCCAGCTCCCAATGGGAGACAGCTTTCTTT.

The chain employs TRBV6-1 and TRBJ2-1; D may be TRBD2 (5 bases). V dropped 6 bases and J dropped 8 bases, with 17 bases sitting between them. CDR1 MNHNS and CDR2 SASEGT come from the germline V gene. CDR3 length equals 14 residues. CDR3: CASRMAWAEDEQFF. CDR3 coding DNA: TGTGCCAGCAGAATGGCGTGGGCGGAGGATGAGCAGTTCTTC.

The CDR3 spells CASSFASGPQETQYF. The CDR3 nucleotides read TGCGCCAGCAGCTTTGCTAGCGGGCCCCAAGAGACCCAGTACTTC. The genes are TRBV5-1 and TRBJ2-5; 8 bases align to TRBD2. CDR1 is SGHRS, CDR2 YFSETQ, per germline. The CDR3 covers 15 residues. V dropped 2 bases and J dropped 1; count of bases not matched to a gene: 4. The variable domain in full, with the rest retrieved from reference TRBV5-1 and TRBJ2-5, is KAGVTQTPRYLIKTRGQQVTLSCSPISGHRSVSWYQQTPGQGLQFLFEYFSETQRNKGNFPGRFSGRQFSNSRSEMNVSTLELGDSALYLCASSFASGPQETQYFGPGTRLLVL.

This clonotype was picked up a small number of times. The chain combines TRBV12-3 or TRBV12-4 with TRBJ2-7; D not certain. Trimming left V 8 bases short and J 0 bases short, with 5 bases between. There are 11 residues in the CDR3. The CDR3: CASGRSYEQYF. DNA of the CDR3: TGTGCCAGCGGACGCTCCTACGAGCAGTACTTC.

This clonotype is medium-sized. The CDR3 DNA is TGTGCCAGCAGCTTAAGGCAGGGGAATTCACCCCTCCACTTT. This translates into CASSLRQGNSPLHF. The chain has TRBV7-2 and TRBJ1-6; weak D call: TRBD1 (6 bases). The CDR3 runs 14 residues. Trimming cost V 2 bases and J 7 bases, with 9 bases left between them. CDR1 is SGHTA and CDR2 is FQGNSA in the germline V gene.

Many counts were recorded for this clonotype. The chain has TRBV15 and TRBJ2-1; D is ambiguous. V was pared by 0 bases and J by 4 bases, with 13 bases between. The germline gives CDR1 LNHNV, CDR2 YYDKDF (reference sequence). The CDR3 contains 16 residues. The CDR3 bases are TGTGCCACCAGCAGAGAGTCCCCCGGCGTATACAATGAGCAGTTCTTC. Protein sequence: CATSRESPGVYNEQFF.

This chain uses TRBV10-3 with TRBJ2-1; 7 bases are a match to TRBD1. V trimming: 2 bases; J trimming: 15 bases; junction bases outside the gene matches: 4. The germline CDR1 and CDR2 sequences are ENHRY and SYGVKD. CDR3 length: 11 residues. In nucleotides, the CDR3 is TGTGCCATCAGTGAGGACAGGGCCACGTTCTTC. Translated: CAISEDRATFF.

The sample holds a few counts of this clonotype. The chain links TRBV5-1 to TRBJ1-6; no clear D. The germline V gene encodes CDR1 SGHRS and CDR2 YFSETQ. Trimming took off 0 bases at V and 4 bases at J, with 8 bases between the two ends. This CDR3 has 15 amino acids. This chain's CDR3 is CASSLDGNYNSPLHF. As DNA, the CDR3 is TGCGCCAGCAGCTTGGATGGGAATTATAATTCACCCCTCCACTTT.

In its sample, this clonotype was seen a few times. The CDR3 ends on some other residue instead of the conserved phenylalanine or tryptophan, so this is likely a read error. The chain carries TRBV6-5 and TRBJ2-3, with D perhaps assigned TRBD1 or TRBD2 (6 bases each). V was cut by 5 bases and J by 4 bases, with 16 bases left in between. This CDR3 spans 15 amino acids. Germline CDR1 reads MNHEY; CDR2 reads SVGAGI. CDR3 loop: CASSPSGGPADTQYS. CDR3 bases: TGTGCCAGCAGTCCGTCTGGGGGGCCAGCAGATACGCAGTATTCT.

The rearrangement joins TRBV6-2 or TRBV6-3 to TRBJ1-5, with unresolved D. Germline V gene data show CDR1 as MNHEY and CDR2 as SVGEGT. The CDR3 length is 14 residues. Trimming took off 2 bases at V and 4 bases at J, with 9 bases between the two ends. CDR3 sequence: CASSYGRANQPQHF. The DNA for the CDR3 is TGTGCCAGCAGTTACGGCAGAGCAAATCAGCCCCAGCATTTT.

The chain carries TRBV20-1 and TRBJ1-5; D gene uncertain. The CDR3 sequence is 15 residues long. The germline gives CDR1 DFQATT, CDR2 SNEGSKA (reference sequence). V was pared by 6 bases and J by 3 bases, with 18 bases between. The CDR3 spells CSAPRAANPNQPQHF. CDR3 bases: TGCAGTGCGCCGCGAGCGGCGAATCCCAATCAGCCCCAGCATTTT.

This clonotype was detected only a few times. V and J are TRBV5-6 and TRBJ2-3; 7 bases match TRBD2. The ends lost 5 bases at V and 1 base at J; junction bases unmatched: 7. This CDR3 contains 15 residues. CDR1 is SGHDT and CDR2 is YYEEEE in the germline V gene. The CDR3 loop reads CASRERGMGTDTQYF. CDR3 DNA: TGTGCCAGCAGGGAGCGGGGAATGGGCACAGATACGCAGTATTTT.

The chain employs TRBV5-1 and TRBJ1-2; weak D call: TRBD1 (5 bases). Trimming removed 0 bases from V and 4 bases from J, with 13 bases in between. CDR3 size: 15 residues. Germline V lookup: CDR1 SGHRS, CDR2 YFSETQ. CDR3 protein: CASSLGGDFPYGYTF. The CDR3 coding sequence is TGCGCCAGCAGCTTGGGCGGGGACTTCCCCTATGGCTACACCTTC.

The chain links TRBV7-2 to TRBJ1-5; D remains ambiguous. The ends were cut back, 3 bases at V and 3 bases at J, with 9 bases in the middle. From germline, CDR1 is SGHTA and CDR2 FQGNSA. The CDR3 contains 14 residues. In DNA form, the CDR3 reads TGTGCCAGCAGCTTCGGGCAGTTCAATCAGCCCCAGCATTTT. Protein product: CASSFGQFNQPQHF.

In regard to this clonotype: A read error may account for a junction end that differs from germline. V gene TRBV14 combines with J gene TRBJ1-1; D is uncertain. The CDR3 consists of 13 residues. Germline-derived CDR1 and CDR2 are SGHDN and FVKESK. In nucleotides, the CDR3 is TGTGCCAGCAGCCAAGAGGTGGGAACTGAAGCTTCCTTT. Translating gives CASSQEVGTEASF.

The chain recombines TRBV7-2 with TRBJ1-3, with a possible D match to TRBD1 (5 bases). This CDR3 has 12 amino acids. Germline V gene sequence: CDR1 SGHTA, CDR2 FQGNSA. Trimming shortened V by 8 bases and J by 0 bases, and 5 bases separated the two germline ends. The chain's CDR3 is CASGGSGNTIYF. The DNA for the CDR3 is TGTGCCAGCGGGGGCTCTGGAAACACCATATATTTT.